This TCR beta chain was documented in a study of regulatory T cells in long-lasting Graves disease. Time point meaning: persistent/refractory GD, antithyroid drugs over 5 years with positive TRAb. PBMCs provided the RNA from which the TCR library was made. The V gene's germline CDR1 is LNHDA and CDR2 SQIVND (reference sequence). V was pared by 5 bases and J by 4 bases, with 7 bases of the junction left unmatched. CDR3 length: 15 residues. CDR3-region Arm-PCR and iRepertoire HTBI primers produced the TCR beta libraries. TCRdb re-analysed the multiplex PCR reads in MiXCR, keeping a single row per CDR3 protein. The data contain 400,000 to 500,000 distinct CDR3 sequences, 20% to 25% of them singletons. This clonotype was picked up a small number of times.

V and J are TRBV19 and TRBJ1-5, with 8 nucleotides matching TRBD1. The sequences come from peripheral blood mononuclear cells (PBMCs), collected when the disease was refractory, from a patient treated with antithyroid drugs. This TCR derives from a female donor with Graves disease. Written as DNA, the CDR3 is TGTGCCAGTAGTTTTCCTGGACAGGGAAATCAGCCCCAGCATTTT. Residues: CASSFPGQGNQPQHF.